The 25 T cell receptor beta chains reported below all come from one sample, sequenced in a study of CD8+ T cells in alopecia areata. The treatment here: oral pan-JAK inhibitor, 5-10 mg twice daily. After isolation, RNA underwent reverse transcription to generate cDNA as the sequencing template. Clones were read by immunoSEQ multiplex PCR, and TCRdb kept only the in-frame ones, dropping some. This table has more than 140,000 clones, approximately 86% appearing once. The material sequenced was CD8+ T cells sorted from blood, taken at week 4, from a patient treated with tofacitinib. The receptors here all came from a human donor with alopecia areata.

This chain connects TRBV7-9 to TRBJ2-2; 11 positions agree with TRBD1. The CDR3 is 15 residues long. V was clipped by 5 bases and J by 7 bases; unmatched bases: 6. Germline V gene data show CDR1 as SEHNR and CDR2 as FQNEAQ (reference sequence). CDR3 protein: CASSTGQGANGELFF. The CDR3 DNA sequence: TGTGCCAGCAGCACCGGACAGGGGGCGAACGGGGAGCTGTTTTTT.

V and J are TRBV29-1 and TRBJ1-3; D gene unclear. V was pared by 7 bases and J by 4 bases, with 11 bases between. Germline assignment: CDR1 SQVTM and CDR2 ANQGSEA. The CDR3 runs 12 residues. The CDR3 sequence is CSAEGGGNTIYF. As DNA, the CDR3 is TGCAGCGCCGAGGGCGGCGGAAACACCATATATTTT.

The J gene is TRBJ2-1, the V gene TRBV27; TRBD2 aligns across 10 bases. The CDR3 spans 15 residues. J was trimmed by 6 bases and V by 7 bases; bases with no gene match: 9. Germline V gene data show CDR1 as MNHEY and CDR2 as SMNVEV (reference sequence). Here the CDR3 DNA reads TGTGCCAGCACCATCAGCGGGGGGGCAAGCAATGAGCAGTTCTTC. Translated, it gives CASTISGGASNEQFF.

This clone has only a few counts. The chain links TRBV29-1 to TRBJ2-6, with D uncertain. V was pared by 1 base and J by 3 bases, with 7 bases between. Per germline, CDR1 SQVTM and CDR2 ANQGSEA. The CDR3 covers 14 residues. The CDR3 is CSVEGFVGANVLTF. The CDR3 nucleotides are TGCAGCGTTGAAGGGTTTGTTGGGGCCAACGTCCTGACTTTC.

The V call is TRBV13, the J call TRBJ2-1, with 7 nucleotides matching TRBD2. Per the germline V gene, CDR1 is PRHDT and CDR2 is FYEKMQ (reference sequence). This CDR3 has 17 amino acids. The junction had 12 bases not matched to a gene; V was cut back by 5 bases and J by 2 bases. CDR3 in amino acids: CASSLWGLSGTYNEQFF. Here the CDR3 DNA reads TGTGCCAGCAGCCTCTGGGGACTAAGCGGGACCTACAATGAGCAGTTCTTC.

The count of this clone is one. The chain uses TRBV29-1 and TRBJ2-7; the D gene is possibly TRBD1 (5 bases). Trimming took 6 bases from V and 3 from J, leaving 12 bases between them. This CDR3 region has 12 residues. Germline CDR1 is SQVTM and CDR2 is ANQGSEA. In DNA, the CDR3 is TGCAGCGTCAGGGATTCGGTCTACGAGCAGTACTTC. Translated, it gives CSVRDSVYEQYF.

The CDR3 region is CASSINRGTTEAFF. The CDR3 bases are TGTGCCAGCAGTATAAACAGGGGGACCACTGAAGCTTTCTTT. V usage is TRBV27 and J usage is TRBJ1-1; TRBD1 aligns across 8 bases. Germline lookup yields CDR1 MNHEY and CDR2 SMNVEV (reference sequence). V lost 5 bases and J lost 4; bases outside the gene matches: 6. CDR3 length: 14 amino acids.

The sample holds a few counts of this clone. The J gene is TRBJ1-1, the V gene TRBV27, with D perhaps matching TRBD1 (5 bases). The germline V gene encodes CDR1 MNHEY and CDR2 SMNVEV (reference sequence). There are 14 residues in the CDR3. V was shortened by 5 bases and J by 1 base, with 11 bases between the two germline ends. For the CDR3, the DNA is TGTGCCAGCAGTCCCGGGACCGCGAACACTGAAGCTTTCTTT. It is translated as CASSPGTANTEAFF.

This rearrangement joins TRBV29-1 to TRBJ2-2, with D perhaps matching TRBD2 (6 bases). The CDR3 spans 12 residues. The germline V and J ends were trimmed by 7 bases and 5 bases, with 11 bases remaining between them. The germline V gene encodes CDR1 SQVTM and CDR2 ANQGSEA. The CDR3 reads CSAQGGTGELFF. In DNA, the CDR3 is TGCAGCGCCCAGGGAGGAACCGGGGAGCTGTTTTTT.

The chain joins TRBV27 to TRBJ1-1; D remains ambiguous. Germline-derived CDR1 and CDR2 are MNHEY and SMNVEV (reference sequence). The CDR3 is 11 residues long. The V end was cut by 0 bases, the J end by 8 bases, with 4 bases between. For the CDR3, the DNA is TGTGCCAGCAGTTTATCAGGGGAAGCTTTCTTT. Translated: CASSLSGEAFF.

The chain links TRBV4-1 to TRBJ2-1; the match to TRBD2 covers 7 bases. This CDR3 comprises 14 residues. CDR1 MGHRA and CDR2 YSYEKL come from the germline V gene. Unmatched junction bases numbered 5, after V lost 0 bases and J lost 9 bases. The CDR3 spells CASSQDPGTTEQFF. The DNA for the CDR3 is TGCGCCAGCAGCCAAGACCCCGGGACTACTGAGCAGTTCTTC.

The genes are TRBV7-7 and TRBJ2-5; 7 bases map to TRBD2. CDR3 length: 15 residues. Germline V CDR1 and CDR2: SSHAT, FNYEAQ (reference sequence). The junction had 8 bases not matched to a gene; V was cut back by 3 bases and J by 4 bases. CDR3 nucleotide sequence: TGTGCCAGCAGCTTGGAAGCGGGGCCTGGAGAGACCCAGTACTTC. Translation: CASSLEAGPGETQYF.

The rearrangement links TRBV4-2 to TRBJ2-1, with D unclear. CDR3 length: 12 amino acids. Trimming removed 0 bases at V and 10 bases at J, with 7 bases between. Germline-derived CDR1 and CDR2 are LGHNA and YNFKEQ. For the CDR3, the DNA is TGTGCCAGCAGCCAAGATGTGGGAGAGCAGTTCTTC. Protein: CASSQDVGEQFF.

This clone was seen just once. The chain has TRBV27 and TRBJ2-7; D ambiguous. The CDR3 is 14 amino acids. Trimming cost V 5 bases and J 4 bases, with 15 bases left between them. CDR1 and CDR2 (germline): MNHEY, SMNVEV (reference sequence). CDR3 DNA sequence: TGTGCCAGCAGTCCATCTAAGTACACTTACGAGCAGTACTTC. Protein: CASSPSKYTYEQYF.

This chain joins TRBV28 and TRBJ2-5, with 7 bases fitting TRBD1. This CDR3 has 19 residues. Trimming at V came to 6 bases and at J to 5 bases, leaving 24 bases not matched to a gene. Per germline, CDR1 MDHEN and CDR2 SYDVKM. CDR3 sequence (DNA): TGTGCCAGCAGCCACCTCCAGCAGTTGCTCGAGGGGGCCATGGAGACCCAGTACTTC. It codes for CASSHLQQLLEGAMETQYF.

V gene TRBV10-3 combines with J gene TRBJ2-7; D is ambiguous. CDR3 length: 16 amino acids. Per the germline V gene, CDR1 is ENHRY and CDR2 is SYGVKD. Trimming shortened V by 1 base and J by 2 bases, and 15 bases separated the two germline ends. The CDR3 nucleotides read TGTGCCATCAGTGAGTTATTCGAGTTGCAGCCCTACGAGCAGTACTTC. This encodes CAISELFELQPYEQYF.

The CDR3 reads CASSLSPTGIAFF. CDR3 coding DNA: TGTGCCAGCAGTTTATCGCCGACAGGCATAGCTTTCTTT. V and J are TRBV27 and TRBJ1-1; D perhaps matches TRBD1 (6 bases). Trimming removed 0 bases at V and 10 bases at J, with 12 bases between. Germline V CDR1 and CDR2: MNHEY, SMNVEV (reference sequence). The CDR3 length is 13 residues.

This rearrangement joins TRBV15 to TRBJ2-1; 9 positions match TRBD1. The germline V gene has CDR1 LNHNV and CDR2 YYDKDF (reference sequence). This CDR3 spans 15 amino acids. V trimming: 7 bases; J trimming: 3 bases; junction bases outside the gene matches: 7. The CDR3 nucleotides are TGTGCCACCACCCCGGACAGGGGTCTCTACAATGAGCAGTTCTTC. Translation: CATTPDRGLYNEQFF.

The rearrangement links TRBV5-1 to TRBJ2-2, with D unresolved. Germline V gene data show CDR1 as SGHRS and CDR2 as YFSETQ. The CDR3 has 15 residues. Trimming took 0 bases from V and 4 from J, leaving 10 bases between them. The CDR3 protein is CASSLAYASTGELFF. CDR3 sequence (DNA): TGCGCCAGCAGCTTGGCCTATGCTAGCACCGGGGAGCTGTTTTTT.

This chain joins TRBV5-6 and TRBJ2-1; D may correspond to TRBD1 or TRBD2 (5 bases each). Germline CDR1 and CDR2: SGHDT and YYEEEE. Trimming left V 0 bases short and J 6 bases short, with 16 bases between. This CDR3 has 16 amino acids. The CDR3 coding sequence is TGTGCCAGCAGCTTGGGATCGGGACCGCCAGGCAATGAGCAGTTCTTC. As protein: CASSLGSGPPGNEQFF. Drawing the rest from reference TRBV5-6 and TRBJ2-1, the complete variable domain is DAGVTQSPTHLIKTRGQQVTLRCSPKSGHDTVSWYQQALGQGPQFIFQYYEEEERQRGNFPDRFSGHQFPNYSSELNVNALLLGDSALYLCASSLGSGPPGNEQFFGPGTRLTVL.

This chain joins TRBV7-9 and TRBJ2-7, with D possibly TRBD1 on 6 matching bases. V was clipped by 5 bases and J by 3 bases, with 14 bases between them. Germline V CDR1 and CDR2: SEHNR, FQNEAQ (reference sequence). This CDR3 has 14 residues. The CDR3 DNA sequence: TGTGCCAGCAGCACGGACAGCTTCGTCTACGAGCAGTACTTC. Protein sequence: CASSTDSFVYEQYF.

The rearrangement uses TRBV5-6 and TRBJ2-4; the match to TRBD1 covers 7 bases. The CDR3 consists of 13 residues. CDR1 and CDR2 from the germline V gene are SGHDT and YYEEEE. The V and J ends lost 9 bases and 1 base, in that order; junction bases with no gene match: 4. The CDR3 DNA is TGTGCCACCTTGGACAGGGCCAAAAACATTCAGTACTTC. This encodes CATLDRAKNIQYF.

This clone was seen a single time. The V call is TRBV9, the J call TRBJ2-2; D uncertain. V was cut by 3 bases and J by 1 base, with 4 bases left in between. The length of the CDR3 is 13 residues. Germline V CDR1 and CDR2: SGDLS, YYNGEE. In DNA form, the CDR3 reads TGTGCCAGCAGCGGGCGGAACACCGGGGAGCTGTTTTTT. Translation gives CASSGRNTGELFF. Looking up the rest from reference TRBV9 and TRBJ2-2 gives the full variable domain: DSGVTQTPKHLITATGQRVTLRCSPRSGDLSVYWYQQSLDQGLQFLIQYYNGEERAKGNILERFSAQQFPDLHSELNLSSLELGDSALYFCASSGRNTGELFFGEGSRLTVL.

The CDR3 is CASSLGRDCTF. The CDR3 region has the DNA TGTGCCAGCAGCTTAGGGCGGGACTGCACCTTC. The rearrangement links TRBV7-9 to TRBJ1-2; D possibly corresponds to TRBD1 (5 bases). The CDR3 loop spans 11 amino acids. Between the trimmed V and J ends, which lost 1 base and 13 bases, there was a span of 10 bases. Germline V gene data show CDR1 as SEHNR and CDR2 as FQNEAQ (reference sequence).

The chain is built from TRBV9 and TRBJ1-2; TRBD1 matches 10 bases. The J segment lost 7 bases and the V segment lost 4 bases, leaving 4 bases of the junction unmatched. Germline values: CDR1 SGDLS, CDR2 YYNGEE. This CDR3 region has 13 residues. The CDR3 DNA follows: TGTGCCAGCAGCTCCGGGACAGGGGCTGGCTACACCTTC. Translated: CASSSGTGAGYTF.